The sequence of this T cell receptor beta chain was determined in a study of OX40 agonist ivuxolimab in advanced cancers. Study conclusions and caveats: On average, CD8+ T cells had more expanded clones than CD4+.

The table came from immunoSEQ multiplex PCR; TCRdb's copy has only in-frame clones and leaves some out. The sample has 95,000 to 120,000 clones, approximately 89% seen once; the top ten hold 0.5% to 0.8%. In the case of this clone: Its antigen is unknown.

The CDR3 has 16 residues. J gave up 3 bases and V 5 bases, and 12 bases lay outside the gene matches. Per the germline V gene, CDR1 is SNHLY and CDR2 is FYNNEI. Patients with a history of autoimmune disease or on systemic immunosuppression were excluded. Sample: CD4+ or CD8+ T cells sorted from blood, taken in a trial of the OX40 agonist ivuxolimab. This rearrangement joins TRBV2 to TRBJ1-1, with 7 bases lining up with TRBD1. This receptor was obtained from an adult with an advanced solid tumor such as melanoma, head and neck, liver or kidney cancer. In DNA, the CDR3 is TGTGCCAGCAGTCTCCAGGGGGGTAGAACGGACACTGAAGCTTTCTTT. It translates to CASSLQGGRTDTEAFF.